Included here is one T cell receptor beta chain sequence, with context. The antigen is undetermined. The germline gives CDR1 MNHEY, CDR2 SMNVEV (reference sequence). The CDR3 totals 14 residues. The germline V and J ends were trimmed by 3 bases and 5 bases, with 11 bases remaining between them. Per the study methods: There were no quality scores in the junction-only immunoSEQ sequences, so filtering differed. Using immunoSEQ multiplex PCR, the repertoire was profiled, and TCRdb retains in-frame clones only, with some absent. V and J calls and clone size come straight from that table; D and trimming were deduced from the DNA. The table shows about 590,000 clones, with 95% to 96% occurring only once. Positively selected for CCR7, the CD45RO-negative cells used as naive CD8 cells excluded terminally differentiated effector memory CD45RA+ cells. The sample belongs to a study of shared clonotypes between healthy human individuals.

General study results and limits: The expectation was that sequencing depth would affect clonotype sharing among donors.

This sequence originates from a woman aged 25 to 39 in good health. The genes are TRBV27 and TRBJ2-1; tentatively, D is TRBD2 (5 bases). Sequencing was done on a sample of naive CD8+ T cells sorted from blood. CDR3 amino acids: CASSFFAGNNEQFF. CDR3 nucleotide sequence: TGTGCCAGCAGTTTCTTTGCGGGTAACAATGAGCAGTTCTTC.